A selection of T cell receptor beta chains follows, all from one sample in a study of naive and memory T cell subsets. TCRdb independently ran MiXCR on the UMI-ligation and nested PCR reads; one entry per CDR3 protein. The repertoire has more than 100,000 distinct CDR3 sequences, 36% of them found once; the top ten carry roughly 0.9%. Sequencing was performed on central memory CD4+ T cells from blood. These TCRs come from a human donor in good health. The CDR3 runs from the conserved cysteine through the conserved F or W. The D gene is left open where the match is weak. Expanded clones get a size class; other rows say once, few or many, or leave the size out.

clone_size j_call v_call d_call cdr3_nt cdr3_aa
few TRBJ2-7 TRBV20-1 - TGCAGTGCTACCTGGAGGGGCTCCCCCTACGAGCAGTACTTC CSATWRGSPYEQYF
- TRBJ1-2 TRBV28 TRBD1 TGTGCCAGCAGTTTATATGCAGGGGGTAACTACACCTTC CASSLYAGGNYTF
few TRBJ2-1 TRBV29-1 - TGCAGCGTTGCGGCTAGCGAGCGGGACAATGAGCAGTTCTTC CSVAASERDNEQFF
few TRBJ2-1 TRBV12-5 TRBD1 TGTGCTAGCAAACAGGGGGACTACAATGAGCAGTTCTTC CASKQGDYNEQFF
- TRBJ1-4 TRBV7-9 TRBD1 TGTGCCAGCAGCCAGGACAGGGGAAATGAAAAACTGTTTTTT CASSQDRGNEKLFF
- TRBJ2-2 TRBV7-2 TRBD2 TGTGCCAGCAGCTTAGACGGCGGGAGGGCCGGAACCGGGGAGCTGTTTTTT CASSLDGGRAGTGELFF
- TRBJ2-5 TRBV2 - TGTGCCAGCAAGGAGGGTAGAGAGACCCAGTACTTC CASKEGRETQYF
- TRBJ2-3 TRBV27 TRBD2 TGTGCCAGCCAAACTAGCGGCACAGATACGCAGTATTTT CASQTSGTDTQYF
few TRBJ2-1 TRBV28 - TGTGCCAGCAGTTCTCGACTAGAGGCCGCCTACAATGAGCAGTTCTTC CASSSRLEAAYNEQFF
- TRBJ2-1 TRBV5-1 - TGCGCCAGCAGCCCGCAAGCAGGACTTCGCTACAATGAGCAGTTCTTC CASSPQAGLRYNEQFF
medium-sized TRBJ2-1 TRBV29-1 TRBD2 TGCAGCGTTGGGGGACTAGCGAGGAATGAGCAGTTCTTC CSVGGLARNEQFF
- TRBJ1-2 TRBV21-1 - TGTGCCAGCAGCAAAGGGGAGGCCTTGTATGGCTACACCTTC CASSKGEALYGYTF
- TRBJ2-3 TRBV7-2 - TGTGCCAGCTGCCAAAATACGCAGTATTTT CASCQNTQYF
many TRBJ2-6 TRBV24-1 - TGTGCCACCAGTGATTCCCTAATCGGGGCCAACGTCCTGACTTTC CATSDSLIGANVLTF
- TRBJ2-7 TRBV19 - TGTGCCAGTAGTCCCCCAGGGGAGGAGCAGTACTTC CASSPPGEEQYF
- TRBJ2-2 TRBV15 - TGTGCCACCAGCAGAGACACTGAGCGGGCCGGGGAGCTGTTTTTT CATSRDTERAGELFF
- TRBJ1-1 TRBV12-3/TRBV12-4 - TGTGCCAGCACGGGACACACTGAAGCTTTCTTT CASTGHTEAFF
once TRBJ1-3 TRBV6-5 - TGTGCCAGCAGTTACTCGATAATGAACTCTGGAAACACCATATATTTT CASSYSIMNSGNTIYF
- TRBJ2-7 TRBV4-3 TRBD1 TGCGCCAGCAGCCAAGTCGCAGGGGGTGGATACGAGCAGTACTTC CASSQVAGGGYEQYF
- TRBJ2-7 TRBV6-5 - TGTGCCAGCAGCAGGGGCCTAACCGACTCCTACGAGCAGTACTTC CASSRGLTDSYEQYF
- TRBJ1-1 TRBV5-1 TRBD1 TGCGCCAGCAGAGTCCAGGGGGCTAGCACTGAAGCTTTCTTT CASRVQGASTEAFF
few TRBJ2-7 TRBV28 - TGTGCCAGCAGTCCTATTCTCGGGAAGGGGTACGAGCAGTACTTC CASSPILGKGYEQYF
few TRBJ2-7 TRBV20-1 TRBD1 TGCAGTGCGAAGACAGGGGGTGTGAACGAGCAGTACTTC CSAKTGGVNEQYF
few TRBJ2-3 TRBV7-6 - TGTGCCAGCAGCTTAGCTGTGCCCAGCACAGATACGCAGTATTTT CASSLAVPSTDTQYF
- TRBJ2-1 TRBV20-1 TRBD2 TGCAGTGCCCGACGGACTAGCTCCTACAATGAGCAGTTCTTC CSARRTSSYNEQFF
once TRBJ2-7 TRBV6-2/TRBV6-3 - TGTGCCAGCAGTTACCGACTTGCCTACGAGCAGTACTTC CASSYRLAYEQYF
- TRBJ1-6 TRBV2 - TGTGCCAGCAGTGTTCGGTCAGATTCACCCCTCCACTTT CASSVRSDSPLHF
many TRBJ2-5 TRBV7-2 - TGTGCCAGCAGCTGGGGACTCCAAGAGACCCAGTACTTC CASSWGLQETQYF
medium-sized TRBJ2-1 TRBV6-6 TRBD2 TGTGCCAGCAGTTCCACGAGCGGGGTATGGTTCTTC CASSSTSGVWFF
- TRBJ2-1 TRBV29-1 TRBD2 TGCAGCGTTGAAGGGGGGCGGGAGGTCTATGAGCAGTTCTTC CSVEGGREVYEQFF
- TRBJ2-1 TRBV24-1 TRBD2 TGTGCCACCAGTGATGGAACAGCGGGAGCGTACAATGAGCAGTTCTTC CATSDGTAGAYNEQFF
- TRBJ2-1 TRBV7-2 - TGTGCCAGCAGCTACGACCGTTACAATGAGCAGTTCTTC CASSYDRYNEQFF
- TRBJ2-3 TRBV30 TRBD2 TGTGCCTGGAGTGTCTGGGCGGGCGGGAGGTCGGATACGCAGTATTTT CAWSVWAGGRSDTQYF
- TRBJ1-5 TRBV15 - TGTGCCACCAGCAGAGGGCCGAATCAGCCCCAGCATTTT CATSRGPNQPQHF
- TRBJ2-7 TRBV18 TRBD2 TGTGCCAGCTCACCAATACCGGGACTAGCGGGAGGGCCTGCCGAGCAGTACTTC CASSPIPGLAGGPAEQYF
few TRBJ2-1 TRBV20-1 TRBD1 TGCAGTGCTGCCCCAAACAGGGGGTCCTACAATGAGCAGTTCTTC CSAAPNRGSYNEQFF
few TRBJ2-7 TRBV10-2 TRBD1 TGCGCCAGCAGGTCCGGGACAGGACTTTCCTACGAGCAGTACTTC CASRSGTGLSYEQYF
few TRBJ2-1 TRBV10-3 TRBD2 TGTGCCATCAGTGAGTCGATATCGGGAGGGGGTAGGAATGAGCAGTTCTTC CAISESISGGGRNEQFF
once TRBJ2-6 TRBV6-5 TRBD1 TGTGCCAGCACCAAGCGGGACAGGGGTTCTGGGGCCAACGTCCTGACTTTC CASTKRDRGSGANVLTF
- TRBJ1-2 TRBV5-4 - TGTGCCAGCAGCTGGCAGGATGGTTACTATGGCTACACCTTC CASSWQDGYYGYTF
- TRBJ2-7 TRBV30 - TGTGCCTGGAGCGCCGACCGCATTAGAGGATACGAGCAGTACTTC CAWSADRIRGYEQYF
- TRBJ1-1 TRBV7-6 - TGTGCCAGCAGCACAGGGTTGGGGACTGAAGCTTTCTTT CASSTGLGTEAFF
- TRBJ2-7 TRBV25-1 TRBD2 TGTGCCAGCAGCCCCCCTTTACTAGCGGGAGTAGGGGAGCAGTACTTC CASSPPLLAGVGEQYF
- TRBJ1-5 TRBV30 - TGTGCCTGGAGTGTACGGGGGTTTCGGCAGCCCCAGCATTTT CAWSVRGFRQPQHF
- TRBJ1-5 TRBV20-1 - TGCAGTGCTAGAGATAGGAATAGCAATCAGCCCCAGCATTTT CSARDRNSNQPQHF
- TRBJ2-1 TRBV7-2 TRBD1 TGTGCCAGCAGCGCTCTAGGCGGACAGGGGGCGCTTGAGCAGTTCTTC CASSALGGQGALEQFF
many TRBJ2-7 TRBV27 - TGTGCCAGCAGTTTGAATCCCATTGGGGACTACGAGCAGTACTTC CASSLNPIGDYEQYF
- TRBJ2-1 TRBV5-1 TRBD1 TGCGCCAGCAGCTTGTCACAGGGGGCTGTTAAGGGTGAGCAGTTCTTC CASSLSQGAVKGEQFF
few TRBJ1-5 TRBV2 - TGTGCCAGCAGTGAACACAGGGATAATCAGCCCCAGCATTTT CASSEHRDNQPQHF
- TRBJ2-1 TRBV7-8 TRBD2 TGTGCCAGCAACGTACTAGCGGGAGGTTACAATGAGCAGTTCTTC CASNVLAGGYNEQFF
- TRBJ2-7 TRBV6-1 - TGTGCCAGCTTGGGGCCATTATCCTACGAGCAGTACTTC CASLGPLSYEQYF
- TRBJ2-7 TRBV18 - TGTGCCAGCTCACCACGGATGGGTCGGGACGAGCAGTACTTC CASSPRMGRDEQYF
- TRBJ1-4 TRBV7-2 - TGTGCCAGCAGTTCGACACCGAGGGGTGAAAAACTGTTTTTT CASSSTPRGEKLFF